These 8 T cell receptor beta chains originate from one sample sequenced in a study of response to subunit inactivated influenza vaccine. In TCRdb, the RT-PCR reads were re-called with MiXCR into one record per CDR3 protein. The repertoire includes around 520,000 distinct CDR3 sequences, around 25% of them detected once, and 1.9% sits in the top ten. The specimen comprised CD4+ T cells sorted from PBMCs, sampled 5 to 6 days after vaccination. These TCRs come from a man between 45 and 60 years old who received an inactivated influenza vaccine.

The chain carries TRBV27 and TRBJ2-7, with TRBD2 matching 10 bases. With V trimmed by 4 bases and J by 2 bases, 11 bases remained unmatched. Germline V gene data show CDR1 as MNHEY and CDR2 as SMNVEV (reference sequence). The CDR3 totals 17 residues. CDR3 residues: CASSSLPLAGAPYEQYF. The CDR3 DNA reads as TGTGCCAGCAGTTCCCTCCCGCTAGCGGGAGCCCCCTACGAGCAGTACTTC.

The chain links TRBV6-6 to TRBJ2-1; D is possibly TRBD2 (6 bases). Germline-derived CDR1 and CDR2 are MNHNY and SVGAGI (reference sequence). The CDR3 contains 12 residues. V was clipped by 6 bases and J by 11 bases, with 14 bases between them. CDR3 loop: CASSLGAGQQFF. The CDR3 coding sequence is TGTGCCAGCAGCCTGGGAGCGGGCCAGCAGTTCTTC.

V usage is TRBV5-4 and J usage is TRBJ2-1, with D perhaps matching TRBD1 (6 bases). From germline, CDR1 is SGHNT and CDR2 YYREEE (reference sequence). Trimming removed 9 bases at V and 10 bases at J, with 14 bases between. The CDR3 has 11 residues. CDR3 DNA: TGTGCCACCAGGACAGTTGGGGAGCAGTTCTTC. This sequence encodes CATRTVGEQFF.

This clonotype was seen once. The rearrangement joins TRBV28 to TRBJ2-1; 14 bases line up with TRBD2. Germline trimming cut 5 bases from V and 0 bases from J; bases unmatched to any gene: 12. Per germline, CDR1 MDHEN and CDR2 SYDVKM. The CDR3 spans 20 residues. The CDR3 region is CASSPTTTSGRGGSYNEQFF. CDR3 in DNA: TGTGCCAGCAGTCCTACGACGACTAGCGGGAGGGGGGGCTCCTACAATGAGCAGTTCTTC.

V usage is TRBV4-3 and J usage is TRBJ2-1; 10 nucleotides match TRBD2. Germline CDR1 reads LGHNA; CDR2 reads YSLEER. Trimming cost V 2 bases and J 3 bases; bases outside gene matches: 7. CDR3 length: 17 residues. The CDR3 is CASSQNLAGVFYNEQFF. CDR3 coding DNA: TGCGCCAGCAGCCAAAATCTAGCGGGAGTATTCTACAATGAGCAGTTCTTC.

The rearrangement uses TRBV7-2 and TRBJ2-7, with D uncertain. Germline loops: CDR1 SGHTA, CDR2 FQGNSA. This CDR3 is 12 amino acids long. Trimming left V 8 bases short and J 3 bases short, with 11 bases between. CDR3 bases: TGTGCCAGCTCGGGCAGCCTCTACGAGCAGTACTTC. Protein sequence: CASSGSLYEQYF.

This clonotype was recorded many times. CDR3 in DNA: TGCAGTGCTAGAGGAAGGGGACAGGGAGAGACCCAGTACTTC. Protein product: CSARGRGQGETQYF. The V call is TRBV20-1, the J call TRBJ2-5; 9 bases are shared with TRBD1. Germline V gene data show CDR1 as DFQATT and CDR2 as SNEGSKA (reference sequence). This CDR3 is 14 amino acids long. The ends lost 1 base at V and 4 bases at J; junction bases unmatched: 4.

The genes are TRBV4-2 and TRBJ2-1; 11 bases are shared with TRBD2. CDR1 and CDR2 (germline): LGHNA, YNFKEQ. V lost 3 bases to trimming and J lost 4 bases; unmatched junction nucleotides: 5. The CDR3 consists of 16 residues. The CDR3: CASSHLSGGAYNEQFF. CDR3 in DNA: TGTGCCAGCAGCCACCTTAGCGGGGGGGCTTACAATGAGCAGTTCTTC.